The rows below give T cell receptor beta chains drawn from one sample of a study of Ad26.COV2.S vaccination and SARS-CoV-2 variants. The method was immunoSEQ multiplex PCR; TCRdb's version includes in-frame clones alone and lacks a portion of them. In the table there are around 300,000 clones, 88% of which are singletons. Sequenced here: peripheral blood, sampled in a trial of Ad26.COV2.S vaccine versus placebo. The receptors here all came from a person aged 18-60 years who received the Ad26.COV2.S COVID-19 vaccine or a placebo. Each CDR3 is given with its conserved first and last residue. The D gene is left open where the match is weak. Expanded clones get a size class; other rows say once, few or many, or leave the size out.

NA,NA,TRBJ1-4,TRBV7-2,15,CASSLGPEANEKLFF,TGTGCCAGCAGCTTAGGGCCGGAGGCTAATGAAAAACTGTTTTTT
NA,NA,TRBJ1-6,TRBV27,18,CASSFLDSPSSYNSPLHF,TGTGCCAGCAGTTTCTTGGACAGCCCGAGCTCCTATAATTCACCCCTCCACTTT
TRBD1,NA,TRBJ1-2,TRBV4-2,17,CASSPRQGINPNYGYTF,TGTGCCAGCAGCCCCCGACAGGGAATAAATCCTAACTATGGCTACACCTTC
NA,NA,TRBJ2-7,TRBV6-6,15,CASSYYGESSYEQYF,TGTGCCAGCAGTTACTACGGGGAAAGCTCCTACGAGCAGTACTTC
TRBD2,NA,TRBJ2-5,TRBV6-2/TRBV6-3,16,CASSSPSGGVQETQYF,TGTGCCAGCAGTTCTCCTAGCGGGGGCGTTCAAGAGACCCAGTACTTC
NA,NA,TRBJ1-1,TRBV19,14,CASTLSEVRTEAFF,TGTGCCAGTACCCTTAGTGAGGTAAGGACTGAAGCTTTCTTT
NA,NA,TRBJ1-2,TRBV5-8,13,CASSFDPEYGYTF,TGTGCCAGCAGCTTCGACCCAGAATATGGCTACACCTTC
NA,NA,TRBJ2-2,TRBV30,11,CAWSETGELFF,TGTGCCTGGAGTGAGACCGGGGAGCTGTTTTTT
TRBD1,few,TRBJ2-7,TRBV6-6,18,CASSRNPPGQGRLYEQYF,TGTGCCAGCAGCCGAAATCCTCCGGGACAGGGTCGCCTCTACGAGCAGTACTTC
NA,NA,TRBJ1-6,TRBV4-1,13,CASSVKGDSPLHF,TGCGCCAGCAGCGTTAAGGGGGATTCACCCCTCCACTTT
TRBD1,NA,TRBJ2-3,TRBV7-2,14,CASSLVQGADTQYF,TGTGCCAGCAGCTTAGTTCAGGGGGCCGATACGCAGTATTTT
NA,NA,TRBJ1-1,TRBV6-4,14,CASSEEGEDTEAFF,TGTGCCAGCAGTGAAGAAGGGGAGGACACTGAAGCTTTCTTT
NA,NA,TRBJ1-5,TRBV7-2,15,CASSWTPNSNQPQHF,TGTGCCAGCAGCTGGACACCTAATAGCAATCAGCCCCAGCATTTT
TRBD2,NA,TRBJ2-3,TRBV9,17,CASSVDPSGSLRDTQYF,TGTGCCAGCAGCGTAGATCCTAGCGGGAGTCTTAGGGATACGCAGTATTTT
TRBD2,NA,TRBJ2-2,TRBV6-5,14,CASTRTSDIGELFF,TGTGCCAGCACTAGGACTAGTGACATCGGGGAGCTGTTTTTT
NA,NA,TRBJ1-2,TRBV6-6,13,CASSQDGNYGYTF,TGTGCCAGCAGTCAAGACGGGAACTATGGCTACACCTTC